The 19 T cell receptor beta chains presented below share a single source sample, sequenced in a study of blood T cells in healthy people across ages. Using a J-beta primer mix together with a sample-barcoded 5' primer, a second PCR was run for about 6 to 12 cycles. TCRdb called the 5' RACE reads again in MiXCR, with one record for every CDR3 protein. The sample lists hundreds of thousands of distinct CDR3 sequences, about half occurring once. The specimen sequenced was blood. These receptors all stem from an older woman in good health.

This clonotype was detected only a few times. The gene calls are TRBV20-1 and TRBJ2-5, with a possible D match to TRBD2 (5 bases). The germline V gene encodes CDR1 DFQATT and CDR2 SNEGSKA (reference sequence). Deletions cut 2 bases from V and 3 bases from J, with 13 bases between. The CDR3 spans 14 residues. CDR3 in DNA: TGCAGTGCTAGACGTCGCGGGTCAGAAGAGACCCAGTACTTC. It translates to CSARRRGSEETQYF.

The rearrangement uses TRBV5-1 and TRBJ2-3; 8 bases are shared with TRBD1. There are 16 residues in the CDR3. V shed 1 base and J 4 bases; nucleotides not matched to a gene: 8. Per germline, CDR1 SGHRS and CDR2 YFSETQ. This CDR3 reads CASSLLGQGVSDTQYF. In DNA form, the CDR3 reads TGCGCCAGCAGCTTGCTAGGACAGGGTGTTTCAGATACGCAGTATTTT.

The chain employs TRBV5-1 and TRBJ2-5; 7 bases match TRBD1. V shed 2 bases and J 11 bases; nucleotides not matched to a gene: 15. The CDR3 contains 15 residues. Germline CDR1 is SGHRS and CDR2 is YFSETQ. CDR3 in amino acids: CASSFRTGPSVEQYF. CDR3 DNA: TGCGCCAGCAGCTTTCGGACAGGTCCCTCTGTGGAGCAGTACTTC.

Turning to this clonotype: Being one base from a much bigger clone, this may be a read error. This chain joins TRBV12-3 or TRBV12-4 and TRBJ1-2; D not resolved. The CDR3 is 12 amino acids. CDR3 sequence (DNA): TGTGCCGGCAGTTTGGTTAGCTATGGCTACACCTTC. It encodes CAGSLVSYGYTF.

This clonotype was seen more than once but under ten times. The V gene is TRBV27, the J gene TRBJ1-2; possibly TRBD1 for D (6 bases). Germline V lookup: CDR1 MNHEY, CDR2 SMNVEV (reference sequence). The CDR3 loop spans 15 amino acids. Deletions cut 5 bases from V and 3 bases from J, with 16 bases between. In nucleotides, the CDR3 is TGTGCCAGCAGTCGAGCGGGGGGGCTGGACTATGGCTACACCTTC. Translated: CASSRAGGLDYGYTF.

The chain couples TRBV7-2 to TRBJ2-4; D is ambiguous. In germline, CDR1 is SGHTA, CDR2 FQGNSA. This CDR3 has 14 amino acids. The germline V and J ends were trimmed by 2 bases and 0 bases, with 5 bases remaining between them. The CDR3 sequence: CASSLPPAKNIQYF. CDR3 bases: TGTGCCAGCAGCTTACCGCCAGCCAAAAACATTCAGTACTTC.

V is TRBV27 and J is TRBJ2-3, with TRBD2 identical over 8 bases. The CDR3 runs to 16 residues. Germline CDR1 is MNHEY and CDR2 is SMNVEV (reference sequence). V lost 2 bases, J lost 3 bases, and 7 bases stayed unmatched. CDR3 region: CASSLVGGGVTDTQYF. CDR3 sequence (DNA): TGTGCCAGCAGTTTAGTCGGGGGGGGAGTGACAGATACGCAGTATTTT.

This chain joins TRBV7-2 and TRBJ1-4; the D is unclear. Germline CDR1 is SGHTA and CDR2 is FQGNSA. Trimming shortened V by 1 base and J by 8 bases, and 11 bases separated the two germline ends. The CDR3 length is 14 residues. CDR3 protein: CASSLDGGREKLFF. CDR3 nucleotide sequence: TGTGCCAGCAGCTTAGATGGAGGGAGAGAAAAACTGTTTTTT.

The CDR3 reads CASSFAQNSPLHF. In DNA form, the CDR3 reads TGTGCCAGCAGCTTCGCGCAGAATTCACCCCTCCACTTT. V usage is TRBV7-3 and J usage is TRBJ1-6; D remains ambiguous. With 3 bases removed from V and 7 bases from J, the gap between germline ends came to 7 bases. CDR1 is SGHTA, CDR2 FQGTGA, per germline. This CDR3 is built from 13 residues.

Only a few counts were recorded for this clonotype. This chain uses TRBV13 with TRBJ2-5; 7 bases are shared with TRBD2. The CDR3 contains 15 residues. Germline trimming cut 5 bases from V and 3 bases from J; bases unmatched to any gene: 9. In germline, CDR1 is PRHDT, CDR2 FYEKMQ (reference sequence). The CDR3 loop is CASSPQRGVEETQYF. CDR3 sequence (DNA): TGTGCCAGCAGCCCCCAGCGGGGTGTGGAAGAGACCCAGTACTTC.

This CDR3 reads CAWTVGGYGYTF. The CDR3 bases are TGTGCCTGGACAGTAGGGGGCTATGGCTACACCTTC. The gene calls are TRBV30 and TRBJ1-2, with D maybe TRBD1 (6 bases). V lost 4 bases to trimming and J lost 4 bases, with 10 bases between them. Germline V gene sequence: CDR1 GTSNPN, CDR2 SVGIG (reference sequence). The CDR3 extends over 12 amino acids.

This chain links TRBV4-3 with TRBJ2-5; D might be TRBD2 (5 bases). CDR1 and CDR2 from the germline V gene are LGHNA and YSLEER. Trimming stripped 0 bases from V and 11 bases from J, with 13 bases between. The CDR3 is 13 residues long. This chain's CDR3 is CASSQDGIHEQYF. The CDR3 coding sequence is TGCGCCAGCAGCCAAGACGGGATCCATGAGCAGTACTTC.

In this sample, this clonotype turned up a few times. V and J are TRBV11-2 and TRBJ2-7, with D hard to call. The CDR3 consists of 13 residues. CDR1 and CDR2 (germline): SGHAT, FQNNGV. Trimming removed 4 bases from V and 4 bases from J, with 11 bases in between. CDR3 region: CASSWNPEYEQYF. The CDR3 DNA sequence: TGTGCCAGCAGCTGGAACCCCGAGTACGAGCAGTACTTC.

This clonotype was detected only once. The genes are TRBV6-5 and TRBJ1-2, with D perhaps TRBD1 (6 bases). Looked up from germline, CDR1 is MNHEY and CDR2 is SVGAGI. V gave up 6 bases and J gave up 3 bases, with 17 bases separating them. The CDR3 totals 15 residues. The CDR3 loop is CASSARKGGDYGYTF. The CDR3 DNA reads TGTGCCAGCAGCGCTCGGAAAGGGGGTGACTATGGCTACACCTTC.

This chain joins TRBV30 and TRBJ2-1; a possible D gene is TRBD2 (6 bases). The CDR3 is 11 amino acids. V gave up 4 bases and J gave up 13 bases, with 14 bases separating them. Per germline, CDR1 GTSNPN and CDR2 SVGIG (reference sequence). CDR3 protein: CAWNRGTAQFF. The CDR3 nucleotides read TGTGCCTGGAACAGAGGGACTGCTCAGTTCTTC.

V usage is TRBV6-6 and J usage is TRBJ2-3, with TRBD2 matching 10 bases. In germline, CDR1 is MNHNY, CDR2 SVGAGI (reference sequence). The CDR3 totals 16 residues. V lost 0 bases, J lost 3 bases, and 3 bases stayed unmatched. The CDR3 protein is CASSYSTGLATDTQYF. The CDR3, as DNA: TGTGCCAGCAGTTACTCGACGGGACTAGCGACAGATACGCAGTATTTT.

This clonotype has just a few counts. CDR3 DNA sequence: TGTGCCAGCAGCTTAGCCGGACTAGCCCAGTTCTTC. Translated: CASSLAGLAQFF. The rearrangement joins TRBV7-2 to TRBJ2-1, with 8 bases matching TRBD2. The CDR3 consists of 12 residues. CDR1 is SGHTA, CDR2 FQGNSA, per germline. Trimming cost V 0 bases and J 13 bases; bases outside gene matches: 2.

The rearrangement uses TRBV20-1 and TRBJ1-5; TRBD1 might be the D (6 bases). Per germline, CDR1 DFQATT and CDR2 SNEGSKA (reference sequence). Trimming removed 5 bases from V and 0 bases from J, with 14 bases in between. The CDR3 extends over 15 amino acids. The CDR3 DNA follows: TGCAGTGCTGGGGGGCAGATTTATAGCAATCAGCCCCAGCATTTT. This encodes CSAGGQIYSNQPQHF.

There are many counts of this clonotype. The chain employs TRBV7-8 and TRBJ2-7; a possible D gene is TRBD2 (6 bases). Per the germline V gene, CDR1 is SGHVS and CDR2 is FQNEAQ. V lost 0 bases and J 2 bases, leaving 11 bases between the germline ends. The CDR3 totals 15 residues. This chain's CDR3 is CASSLAGLYPYEQYF. As DNA, the CDR3 is TGTGCCAGCAGCTTAGCGGGACTCTACCCCTACGAGCAGTACTTC.